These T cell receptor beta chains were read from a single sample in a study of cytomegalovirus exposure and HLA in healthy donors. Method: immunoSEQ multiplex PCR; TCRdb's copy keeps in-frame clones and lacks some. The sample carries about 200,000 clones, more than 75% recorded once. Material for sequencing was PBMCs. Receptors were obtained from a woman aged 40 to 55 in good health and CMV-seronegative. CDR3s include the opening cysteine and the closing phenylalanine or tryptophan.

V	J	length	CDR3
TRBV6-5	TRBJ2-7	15	CASSLGLAASYEQYF
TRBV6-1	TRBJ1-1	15	CASSTADRGSLRAFF
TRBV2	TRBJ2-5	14	CASIRGTYQETQYF
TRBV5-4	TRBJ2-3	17	CASSGGGLAGGTDTQYF
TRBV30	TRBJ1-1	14	CAWTYGRANTEAFF
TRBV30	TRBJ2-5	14	CAWSATSAQETQYF
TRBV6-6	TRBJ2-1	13	CASSLAGGDEQFF
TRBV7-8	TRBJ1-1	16	CASSKQSPRSNTEAFF
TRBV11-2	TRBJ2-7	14	CASSAAAGGYEQYF
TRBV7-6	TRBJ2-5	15	CASSDGQGWRQTQYF
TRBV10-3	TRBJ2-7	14	CAISDWDSSYEQYF
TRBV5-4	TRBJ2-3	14	CASSLQDSTDTQYF
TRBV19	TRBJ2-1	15	CASSPSGSSYNEQFF
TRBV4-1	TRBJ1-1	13	CASSRQRNTEAFF
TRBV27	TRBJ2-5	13	CASSSLLQETQYF
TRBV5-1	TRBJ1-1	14	CASRTGDLNTEAFF
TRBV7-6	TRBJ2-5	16	CASSLPRRGIQETQYF
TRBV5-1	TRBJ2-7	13	CASSLGQGHEQYF
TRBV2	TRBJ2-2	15	CASSESGRASGELFF
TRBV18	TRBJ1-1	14	CASSFSTGDTEAFF
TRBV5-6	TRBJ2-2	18	CASSPWALAGTNTGELFF
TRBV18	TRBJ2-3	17	CASSPRSPLAGTDTQYF
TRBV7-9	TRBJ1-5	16	CASSSGTGTGNQPQHF
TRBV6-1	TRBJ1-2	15	CASSVRTGGRNGYTF
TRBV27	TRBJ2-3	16	CASRQNPGQGVHTQYF
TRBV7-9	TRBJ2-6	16	CSSSQGPFSGANVLTF
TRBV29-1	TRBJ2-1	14	CSAAGQGKGNEQFF
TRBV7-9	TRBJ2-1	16	CSSSLGFRGSYNEQFF
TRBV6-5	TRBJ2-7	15	CASSYRRAGGREQYF
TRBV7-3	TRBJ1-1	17	CASSPLGGGIRATEAFF
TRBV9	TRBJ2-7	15	CASSVSGGPSYEQYF
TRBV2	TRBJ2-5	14	CASRLADLQETQYF
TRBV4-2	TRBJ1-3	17	CASSQGQTGVSGNTIYF
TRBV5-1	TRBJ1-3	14	CASSSVGLRNTIYF
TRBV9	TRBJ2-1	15	CASSVDDYTYNEQFF
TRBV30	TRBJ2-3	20	CAWNTHLTSGRAVGTDTQYF
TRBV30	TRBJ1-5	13	CAWSGQVDQPQHF
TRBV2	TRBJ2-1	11	CASRGYFTQFF
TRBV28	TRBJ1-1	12	CASSDTYTEAFF
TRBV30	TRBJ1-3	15	CAWTIWGDRGNTIYF
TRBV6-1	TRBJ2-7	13	CASSEGGRGLRDF
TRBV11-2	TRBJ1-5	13	CASSFGLGQPQHF
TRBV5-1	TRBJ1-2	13	CASSLGAVYGYTF
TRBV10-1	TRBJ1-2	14	CASSPGHSQGGYTF
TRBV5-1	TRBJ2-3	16	CASSSLAGVDLDTQYF
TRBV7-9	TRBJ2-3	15	CASSKTVTSTDTQYF
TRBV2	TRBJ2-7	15	CASSEWAPPSYEQYF
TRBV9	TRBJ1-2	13	CASSVDRGYGYTF
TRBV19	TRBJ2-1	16	CASSASGTSGSDEQFF
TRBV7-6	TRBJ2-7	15	CASSLGASGAYEQYF
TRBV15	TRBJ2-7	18	CATSRDVLSGVSTYEQYF
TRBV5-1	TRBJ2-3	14	CASGIDREADTQYF
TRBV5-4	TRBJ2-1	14	CASSQQGAGSEQFF
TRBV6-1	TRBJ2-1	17	CASSGSGLGRAGGEQFF
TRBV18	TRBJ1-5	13	CASSLGQEQPQHF
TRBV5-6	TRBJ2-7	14	CASSFRSTTYEQYF